The subject of this entry is one T cell receptor (beta chain). The assay was immunoSEQ multiplex PCR, and TCRdb's table has in-frame clones only and misses some. The table has 100,000 to 150,000 clones, about 70% seen once. The data stem from a study of blood T cell repertoires in COVID-19. The sample taken for sequencing was peripheral blood. This sequence was found in a man aged 55-75 years with acute or convalescent COVID-19.

CDR3 sequence reads: CAWSFFYGYTF. CDR3 bases: TGTGCCTGGAGCTTTTTCTATGGCTACACCTTC. The chain links TRBV30 to TRBJ1-2; D is uncertain. CDR3 length: 11 residues. Trimming pared 3 bases from V and 4 bases from J, leaving 6 bases between. The germline V gene has CDR1 GTSNPN and CDR2 SVGIG (reference sequence).